Below are 18 T cell receptor beta chains sequenced from a single sample in a study of tissue T cells after allogeneic stem cell transplantation. Generated by immunoSEQ multiplex PCR, the TCRdb table keeps only in-frame clones and is missing some. The repertoire includes 20,000 to 25,000 clones, roughly two thirds of them detected once, and 0.41% sits in the top ten. The sample taken for sequencing was blood. The receptors stem from a female BALB/c mouse in good health. This mouse strain has H2-d as its MHC haplotype.

Regarding this clone: Here the gene names and germline are mouse. The sequence runs out 1 residue before the end of the CDR3; the remainder is reconstructed from the germline J gene. The chain is built from TRBV13-2 and TRBJ2-5, with 9 bases identical to TRBD2. V dropped 8 bases and J dropped 6; count of bases not matched to a gene: 4. The CDR3 contains 12 residues. CDR1 and CDR2 from the germline V gene are NNHNN and SYGAGS (reference sequence). The CDR3: CARPWGGDTQYF. The DNA read from the CDR3 is TGTGCCAGGCCCTGGGGGGGGGACACCCAGTAC.

Worth noting for this clone: Genes and germline are mouse. The read terminates 1 residue before the CDR3 end, so the remaining end is supplied by the germline J gene. The chain is built from TRBV13-2 and TRBJ2-5; possibly TRBD1 for D (5 bases). Per the germline V gene, CDR1 is NNHNN and CDR2 is SYGAGS (reference sequence). The CDR3 runs to 15 residues. V dropped 5 bases and J dropped 1 base, with 14 bases sitting between them. The CDR3 here is CASGGPGRDQDTQYF. The sequenced CDR3 bases are TGTGCCAGCGGGGGCCCAGGCAGGGACCAAGACACCCAGTAC.

To note about this clone: Gene labels here are mouse ones. The read gets to within 1 residue of the CDR3 end, and the germline J gene fills in the rest. This rearrangement joins TRBV14 to TRBJ1-1; TRBD1 matches 8 bases. After removal of 5 bases from V and 0 bases from J, the junction contained 6 bases not matched to a gene. The CDR3 has 15 amino acids. The germline V gene has CDR1 SGHDT and CDR2 FRDEAV. The CDR3 loop reads CASRPLTGENTEVFF. The sequenced CDR3 bases are TGTGCCAGCAGGCCGTTGACAGGGGAGAACACAGAAGTCTTC.

Turning to this clone: All gene names here are mouse names. The DNA ends 1 residue before the CDR3 does, and the rest of the CDR3 is filled in from the germline J gene. The chain links TRBV2 to TRBJ2-4; 8 positions match TRBD2. The CDR3 totals 16 residues. Per germline, CDR1 LGHNA and CDR2 YSYQKL. The trim removed 4 bases at V and 1 base at J, leaving 7 bases unmatched. The CDR3 reads CASSPSTGAGQNTLYF. Partial CDR3 DNA: TGTGCCAGCAGCCCTTCGACTGGGGCTGGTCAAAACACCTTGTAC.

For this clone: The gene names here belong to mouse. The sequenced part of the CDR3 DNA is TGTGCTAGCAGCAGCAACCAAGACACCCAGTAC. Protein: CASSSNQDTQY. The whole CDR3 region reads CASSSNQDTQYF. The genes are TRBV29 and TRBJ2-5; D is ambiguous. The read is 1 residue too short to cover the CDR3 end, so that end is filled in from the germline J gene. The CDR3 sequence is 12 residues long. Germline V lookup: CDR1 MSHET, CDR2 SYDVDS. Trimming stripped 6 bases from V and 0 bases from J, with 4 bases between. Variable domain in full (rest from reference TRBV29 and TRBJ2-5): DMKVTQMPRYLIKRMGENVLLECGQDMSHETMYWYRQDPGLGLQLIYISYDVDSNSEGDIPKGYRVSRKKREHFSLILDSAKTNQTSVYFCASSSNQDTQYFGPGTRLLVL.

On this clone: The gene names given are mouse names. The CDR3 is cut off 1 residue early in the read; its end comes from the germline J gene. This sequence joins TRBV20 and TRBJ1-1, with 8 positions matching TRBD1. Germline V gene data show CDR1 as GFQATS and CDR2 as STVNSAI. Trimming cost V 5 bases and J 0 bases; bases outside gene matches: 2. There are 13 residues in the CDR3. The CDR3 region is CGARQGTNTEVFF. The CDR3 bases that were read are TGTGGTGCTCGACAGGGGACAAACACAGAAGTCTTC.

Comment on this clone: Mouse names are used for the genes. The read comes to an end 1 residue before the CDR3 does, leaving the germline J gene to fill in the end. The chain links TRBV2 to TRBJ1-2; maybe TRBD1 (6 bases). The V end was cut by 1 base, the J end by 3 bases, with 9 bases between. The CDR3 sequence is 14 residues long. CDR1 and CDR2 (germline): LGHNA, YSYQKL. CDR3 DNA, as far as it was read: TGTGCCAGCAGCCAAGCGGGACAATACTCCGACTACACC. Protein sequence: CASSQAGQYSDYT. The full-length CDR3 reads as CASSQAGQYSDYTF.

In regard to this clone: Germline and genes: mouse. Read data end 1 residue before the CDR3 end; the end is taken from the germline J gene. This rearrangement joins TRBV2 to TRBJ2-1; 8 bases line up with TRBD2. V lost 0 bases and J lost 3; bases outside the gene matches: 1. This CDR3 has 15 residues. Germline values: CDR1 LGHNA, CDR2 YSYQKL. CDR3 region: CASSQELGAYAEQFF. The sequenced CDR3 bases are TGTGCCAGCAGCCAAGAACTGGGGGCCTATGCTGAGCAGTTC.

In its sample, this clone was seen a few times. Here the gene names and germline are mouse. The CDR3 is cut off 1 residue early in the read; its end comes from the germline J gene. The chain is built from TRBV31 and TRBJ1-5; unclear D gene. Germline V lookup: CDR1 GKSSPN, CDR2 SITVG. This CDR3 contains 13 residues. The V gene lost 5 bases and the J gene lost 0 bases, with 8 bases spanning the gap. The CDR3 region is CAWAGNNNQAPLF. The DNA read from the CDR3 is TGTGCCTGGGCAGGCAATAACAACCAGGCTCCGCTT.

With respect to this clone: Gene and germline names: mouse. The read halts 1 residue ahead of the CDR3 end, with the missing end drawn from the germline J gene. V gene TRBV1 combines with J gene TRBJ2-1; TRBD1 matches at 8 bases. The V segment lost 3 bases and the J segment 2 bases; nucleotides outside the gene matches: 3. Germline CDR1 is NSQYPW and CDR2 is LRSPGD (reference sequence). The CDR3 runs 15 residues. CDR3 bases read: TGCACCTGCAGTGCCTCAGGGGGCGACTATGCTGAGCAGTTC. Its protein product is CTCSASGGDYAEQF. The entire CDR3 reads CTCSASGGDYAEQFF. The entire variable domain, with the rest obtained from reference TRBV1 and TRBJ2-1, is as follows: VTLLEQNPRWRLVPRGQAVNLRCILKNSQYPWMSWYQQDLQKQLQWLFTLRSPGDKEVKSLPGADYLATRVTDTELRLQVANMSQGRTLYCTCSASGGDYAEQFFGPGTRLTVL.

About this clone: The gene names given are mouse names. The DNA ends 1 residue before the CDR3 does, and the rest of the CDR3 is filled in from the germline J gene. The chain is built from TRBV5 and TRBJ1-1, with D possibly being TRBD1 (5 bases). The CDR3 consists of 14 residues. Trimming pared 0 bases from V and 6 bases from J, leaving 11 bases between. Germline assignment: CDR1 LGHNA and CDR2 YNLKQL (reference sequence). The part of the CDR3 DNA that was read is TGTGCCAGCAGCCAAGACCAGGGATGGGCAGAAGTCTTC. The encoded protein is CASSQDQGWAEVF. The full CDR3 protein reads CASSQDQGWAEVFF.

To note about this clone: Gene names follow the mouse nomenclature. The CDR3 end is not reached by the read, which stops 1 residue before it; the germline J gene fills it in. The V call is TRBV1, the J call TRBJ1-1; possible D gene TRBD1, 5 bases. The CDR3 is 12 residues long. CDR1 NSQYPW and CDR2 LRSPGD come from the germline V gene (reference sequence). Trimming shortened V by 7 bases and J by 0 bases, and 6 bases separated the two germline ends. CDR3 residues: CTCKTANTEVFF. CDR3 DNA (partial): TGCACCTGCAAGACAGCAAACACAGAAGTCTTC.

Comment on this clone: The gene names here belong to mouse. The CDR3 end is not reached by the read, which stops 1 residue before it; the germline J gene fills it in. In the same sample, other DNA sequences code for this CDR3. This chain joins TRBV19 and TRBJ2-4; possibly TRBD1 for D (6 bases). Per the germline V gene, CDR1 is FNHDT and CDR2 is SITEND (reference sequence). The CDR3 is 14 amino acids. Trimming took off 4 bases at V and 0 bases at J, with 9 bases between the two ends. CDR3 residues: CASSRTASQNTLYF. The CDR3 bases that were read are TGTGCCAGCAGTCGGACAGCTAGTCAAAACACCTTGTAC.

Turning to this clone: Gene labels here are mouse ones. The read gets to within 1 residue of the CDR3 end, and the germline J gene fills in the rest. This chain joins TRBV2 and TRBJ2-5; D ambiguous. CDR1 is LGHNA and CDR2 is YSYQKL in the germline V gene. V dropped 2 bases and J dropped 2 bases, with 5 bases sitting between them. The CDR3 spans 13 residues. CDR3 region: CASSQLGQDTQYF. The part of the CDR3 DNA that was read is TGTGCCAGCAGCCAACTTGGCCAAGACACCCAGTAC.

For this clone: These gene names are mouse names. The sample holds other DNA sequences that translate to the same CDR3. CDR3 DNA, as far as it was read: TGTGCCAGCAGCCAAGACTGGGGGGGCAACTATGCTGAGCAGTTC. Its protein product is CASSQDWGGNYAEQF. The full CDR3 is CASSQDWGGNYAEQFF. This chain uses TRBV5 with TRBJ2-1; 10 nucleotides agree with TRBD2. Read coverage stops 1 residue before the CDR3 terminus; the germline J gene supplies the remainder. The V gene end was trimmed by 0 bases and the J gene end by 1 base; junction bases not matched to a gene: 0. CDR1 and CDR2 from the germline V gene are LGHNA and YNLKQL (reference sequence). The length of the CDR3 is 16 residues.

There are a few counts of this clone. The genes and germline here are from mouse. Sequencing ends 1 residue short of the CDR3 end; the germline J gene provides the rest. Distinct nucleotide sequences in the sample also encode this CDR3. This chain connects TRBV13-2 to TRBJ1-3, with D maybe TRBD1 (5 bases). V lost 3 bases and J 0 bases, leaving 7 bases between the germline ends. Looked up from germline, CDR1 is NNHNN and CDR2 is SYGAGS (reference sequence). There are 14 residues in the CDR3. CDR3 sequence: CASGGTNSGNTLYF. The covered CDR3 bases are TGTGCCAGCGGTGGGACAAATTCTGGAAATACGCTCTAT.

Details on this clone: At one end the junction does not follow the germline gene, possibly because of a read error. Genes here carry mouse names. The observed sequence ends 1 residue before the CDR3 terminus, with the missing tail filled in from the germline J gene. The V call is TRBV13-1, the J call TRBJ1-5; 7 bases map to TRBD1. CDR1 NSHNY and CDR2 SYGAGN come from the germline V gene. CDR3 size: 16 residues. The CDR3 bases that were read are TGTGCCAGCGGTGATACCGAACAGGGGAACAACCAGGCTCCGCTT. Translated, it gives CASGDTEQGNNQAPL. From start to end, the CDR3 is CASGDTEQGNNQAPLF. Using reference TRBV13-1 and TRBJ1-5 for the parts outside the CDR3, the full variable domain is EAAVTQSPRNKVTVTGGNVTLSCRQTNSHNYMYWYRQDTGHGLRLIHYSYGAGNLRIGDVPDGYKATRTTQEDFFLLLELASPSQTSLYFCASGDTEQGNNQAPLFGEGTRLSVL.

About this clone: Gene and germline names: mouse. The read is 1 residue too short to cover the CDR3 end, so that end is filled in from the germline J gene. This chain uses TRBV29 with TRBJ2-1; 10 bases are shared with TRBD1. In germline, CDR1 is MSHET, CDR2 SYDVDS. This CDR3 is built from 13 residues. The ends lost 6 bases at V and 5 bases at J; junction bases unmatched: 1. The sequenced part of the CDR3 DNA is TGTGCTAGCAGGACAGGGGGCGATGCTGAGCAGTTC. Amino acid sequence: CASRTGGDAEQF. The entire CDR3 reads CASRTGGDAEQFF. Complete variable domain (other parts from reference TRBV29 and TRBJ2-1): DMKVTQMPRYLIKRMGENVLLECGQDMSHETMYWYRQDPGLGLQLIYISYDVDSNSEGDIPKGYRVSRKKREHFSLILDSAKTNQTSVYFCASRTGGDAEQFFGPGTRLTVL.